Listed below are T cell receptor beta chains from one sample, sequenced in a study of blood T cells in healthy people across ages. TCRdb fed the 5' RACE reads into MiXCR, producing one record per CDR3 protein. Of roughly 1.7 million distinct CDR3 sequences listed, almost 35% are singletons. The specimen sequenced was blood. The receptor set was obtained from a woman aged 25 to 39 in good health. Each CDR3 is given with its conserved first and last residue. The D gene is left open where the match is weak. Clone size is given for some rows only: seen once, a few or many times, or a class if the clone is expanded.

>TRBJ2-1|TRBV28|.|.
TGTGCCAGCGAGGGACTCCACAATGAGCAGTTCTTC
CASEGLHNEQFF
>TRBJ2-3|TRBV27|.|TRBD1
TGTGCCAGCAGTACCGGACAGGCGGAGAGGTATTTT
CASSTGQAERYF
>TRBJ1-1|TRBV29-1|.|.
TGCAGCGTAGTTGAGTCATTGGGGGGATGGAACACTGAAGCTTTCTTT
CSVVESLGGWNTEAFF
>TRBJ2-3|TRBV30|few|.
TGTGCCTGGAGCCCCCAGCACACAGATACGCAGTATTTT
CAWSPQHTDTQYF
>TRBJ2-6|TRBV27|few|.
TGTGCCAGCGCCTTTAACTCTGGGGCCAACGTCCTGACTTTC
CASAFNSGANVLTF
>TRBJ1-5|TRBV7-9|.|.
TGTGCCAGCAGCAATGGGGGAGGGATTCAGCCCCAGCATTTT
CASSNGGGIQPQHF
>TRBJ2-5|TRBV5-1|.|.
TGCGCCAGCAGACCTACCGGGTTACAAGAGACCCAGTACTTC
CASRPTGLQETQYF
>TRBJ2-3|TRBV2|.|.
TGTGCCAGCTCCTCAGGGGTTACCCGGTGGGATACGCAGTATTTT
CASSSGVTRWDTQYF
>TRBJ1-2|TRBV3-1|many|TRBD1
TGTGCCAGCAGCCAAGTGCCAGGGGGCTGGTATGGCTACACCTTC
CASSQVPGGWYGYTF
>TRBJ2-1|TRBV7-2|once|TRBD2
TGTGCCAGCGTCAGCGGGGGGGCTAATGAGCAGTTCTTC
CASVSGGANEQFF
>TRBJ1-1|TRBV4-1|few|.
TGCGCCAGCAGCCAACCGATCCGGAACACTGAAACTTTCTTT
CASSQPIRNTETFF